A selection of T cell receptor beta chains follows, all from one sample in a study of OX40 agonist ivuxolimab in advanced cancers. TCRdb's table, derived via immunoSEQ multiplex PCR, lists solely in-frame clones and lacks some. The data contain tens of thousands of clones, 84% of them seen just once; the ten biggest clones take up around 1.9%. Material: CD4+ or CD8+ T cells sorted from blood, obtained in a trial of the OX40 agonist ivuxolimab. These receptors originate from an adult with an advanced solid tumor such as melanoma, head and neck, liver or kidney cancer. Both conserved end residues are part of each CDR3. The order of the fields is clone size, V gene, J gene, D gene, CDR3 protein, CDR3 DNA. D genes are given only for firm matches. A clone size is listed for some rows: how often the clone was seen (once, few, many), or a class if it is expanded.

clone_size: .; v_call: TRBV11-2; j_call: TRBJ2-1; d_call: TRBD2; cdr3_aa: CASSQPSGSRNEQFF; cdr3_nt: TGTGCCAGCAGCCAACCTAGCGGGAGTCGCAATGAGCAGTTCTTC
clone_size: .; v_call: TRBV6-4; j_call: TRBJ2-1; d_call: .; cdr3_aa: CASSDFGAGKNEQFF; cdr3_nt: TGTGCCAGCAGTGACTTCGGGGCAGGGAAAAATGAGCAGTTCTTC
clone_size: .; v_call: TRBV6-5; j_call: TRBJ2-5; d_call: TRBD2; cdr3_aa: CASSLAGTSAETQYF; cdr3_nt: TGTGCCAGCAGTCTCGCGGGGACTAGCGCCGAGACCCAGTACTTC
clone_size: .; v_call: TRBV25-1; j_call: TRBJ2-1; d_call: .; cdr3_aa: CASRSYRLKEQFF; cdr3_nt: TGTGCCAGCAGATCCTATAGGCTTAAGGAGCAGTTCTTC
clone_size: once; v_call: TRBV11-2; j_call: TRBJ2-3; d_call: .; cdr3_aa: CASSFDSTIDTQYF; cdr3_nt: TGTGCCAGCAGCTTTGACAGCACTATAGATACGCAGTATTTT
clone_size: .; v_call: TRBV9; j_call: TRBJ2-7; d_call: .; cdr3_aa: CASSDDTYEQYF; cdr3_nt: TGTGCCAGCAGCGACGACACTTACGAGCAGTACTTC
clone_size: .; v_call: TRBV29-1; j_call: TRBJ2-3; d_call: .; cdr3_aa: CSVDSDTQYF; cdr3_nt: TGCAGCGTCGACTCGGATACGCAGTATTTT
clone_size: few; v_call: TRBV4-2; j_call: TRBJ1-6; d_call: .; cdr3_aa: CASSQGTARDSPLHF; cdr3_nt: TGTGCCAGCAGCCAAGGGACCGCCCGAGATTCACCCCTCCACTTT
clone_size: .; v_call: TRBV28; j_call: TRBJ2-2; d_call: TRBD1; cdr3_aa: CASSLWTGTNTGELFF; cdr3_nt: TGTGCCAGCAGTCTTTGGACAGGGACGAACACCGGGGAGCTGTTTTTT
clone_size: .; v_call: TRBV12-2; j_call: TRBJ1-2; d_call: .; cdr3_aa: CASRVRGGHYGYTF; cdr3_nt: TGTGCAAGTCGCGTCAGGGGGGGCCATTATGGCTACACCTTC
clone_size: .; v_call: TRBV2; j_call: TRBJ2-5; d_call: TRBD1; cdr3_aa: CASRGDRGREETQYF; cdr3_nt: TGTGCCAGCAGGGGGGACAGGGGGCGCGAAGAGACCCAGTACTTC
clone_size: .; v_call: TRBV6-6; j_call: TRBJ2-7; d_call: .; cdr3_aa: CASSYSGQPTYEQYF; cdr3_nt: TGTGCCAGCAGTTACTCCGGACAGCCTACCTACGAGCAGTACTTC
clone_size: .; v_call: TRBV7-8; j_call: TRBJ1-1; d_call: .; cdr3_aa: CASSGTGGLNTEAFF; cdr3_nt: TGTGCCAGCAGCGGGACGGGGGGCTTGAACACTGAAGCTTTCTTT
clone_size: .; v_call: TRBV4-1; j_call: TRBJ1-5; d_call: .; cdr3_aa: CASSPDGNQPQHF; cdr3_nt: TGCGCCAGCAGCCCGGACGGGAATCAGCCCCAGCATTTT
clone_size: .; v_call: TRBV5-6; j_call: TRBJ2-1; d_call: TRBD2; cdr3_aa: CASSLGEGGGNEQFF; cdr3_nt: TGTGCCAGCAGCTTGGGAGAGGGCGGGGGCAATGAGCAGTTCTTC
clone_size: .; v_call: TRBV19; j_call: TRBJ2-6; d_call: TRBD1; cdr3_aa: CASSILGQGIAGANVLTF; cdr3_nt: TGTGCCAGTAGTATTCTGGGACAGGGCATAGCTGGGGCCAACGTCCTGACTTTC
clone_size: once; v_call: TRBV19; j_call: TRBJ1-1; d_call: TRBD1; cdr3_aa: CASSRGQGAFEAFF; cdr3_nt: TGTGCCAGTAGTAGGGGACAGGGGGCGTTTGAAGCTTTCTTT
clone_size: .; v_call: TRBV5-4; j_call: TRBJ2-1; d_call: .; cdr3_aa: CASSLRAGNNEQFF; cdr3_nt: TGTGCCAGCAGCTTGCGTGCGGGAAACAATGAGCAGTTCTTC
clone_size: .; v_call: TRBV9; j_call: TRBJ2-2; d_call: .; cdr3_aa: CASSQRGNTGELFF; cdr3_nt: TGTGCCAGCAGCCAAAGAGGGAACACCGGGGAGCTGTTTTTT
clone_size: few; v_call: TRBV5-1; j_call: TRBJ1-1; d_call: .; cdr3_aa: CASSFGRGWTEAFF; cdr3_nt: TGCGCCAGCAGCTTTGGGCGGGGATGGACTGAAGCTTTCTTT
clone_size: once; v_call: TRBV5-1; j_call: TRBJ2-3; d_call: TRBD1; cdr3_aa: CASSLYFRTGAGDTQYF; cdr3_nt: TGCGCCAGCAGCCTATACTTCAGGACAGGGGCGGGGGATACGCAGTATTTT
clone_size: .; v_call: TRBV4-1; j_call: TRBJ2-1; d_call: TRBD2; cdr3_aa: CASSQGLAGSYNEQFF; cdr3_nt: TGCGCCAGCAGCCAAGGACTAGCGGGATCCTACAATGAGCAGTTCTTC
clone_size: few; v_call: TRBV19; j_call: TRBJ2-7; d_call: TRBD1; cdr3_aa: CASSMDRVSYEQYF; cdr3_nt: TGTGCCAGTAGTATGGACAGGGTCTCCTACGAGCAGTACTTC
clone_size: .; v_call: TRBV6-1; j_call: TRBJ2-2; d_call: .; cdr3_aa: CASRTHSDGSRGKFF; cdr3_nt: TGTGCCAGCAGGACCCACTCGGACGGGTCCCGGGGGAAGTTTTTT
clone_size: .; v_call: TRBV29-1; j_call: TRBJ2-6; d_call: TRBD1; cdr3_aa: CSVERTGSGANVLTF; cdr3_nt: TGCAGCGTTGAGAGGACAGGGTCCGGGGCCAACGTCCTGACTTTC
clone_size: .; v_call: TRBV7-3; j_call: TRBJ2-1; d_call: .; cdr3_aa: CASSSRHPLGDGYNEQFF; cdr3_nt: TGTGCCAGCAGCTCCCGACATCCTTTAGGGGACGGCTACAATGAGCAGTTCTTC
clone_size: .; v_call: TRBV29-1; j_call: TRBJ2-3; d_call: .; cdr3_aa: CSVEFTDTQYF; cdr3_nt: TGCAGCGTTGAGTTCACAGATACGCAGTATTTT
clone_size: .; v_call: TRBV9; j_call: TRBJ2-3; d_call: TRBD2; cdr3_aa: CASSVRLAGATDTQYF; cdr3_nt: TGTGCCAGCAGCGTCCGACTAGCGGGAGCCACAGATACGCAGTATTTT
clone_size: .; v_call: TRBV20-1; j_call: TRBJ2-7; d_call: .; cdr3_aa: CSAPTSYEQYF; cdr3_nt: TGCAGTGCTCCGACGTCCTACGAGCAGTACTTC
clone_size: .; v_call: TRBV11-1; j_call: TRBJ2-1; d_call: TRBD2; cdr3_aa: CASTPDGLAYNEQFF; cdr3_nt: TGTGCCAGCACCCCTGATGGACTAGCTTACAATGAGCAGTTCTTC
clone_size: .; v_call: TRBV25-1; j_call: TRBJ2-7; d_call: .; cdr3_aa: CASSDPPEQYF; cdr3_nt: TGTGCCAGCAGTGACCCCCCCGAGCAGTACTTC
clone_size: .; v_call: TRBV14; j_call: TRBJ2-7; d_call: TRBD2; cdr3_aa: CASSLRLAEPYEQYF; cdr3_nt: TGTGCCAGCAGCTTACGACTAGCGGAGCCCTACGAGCAGTACTTC
clone_size: .; v_call: TRBV5-1; j_call: TRBJ1-4; d_call: TRBD1; cdr3_aa: CASSSGQGYEKLFF; cdr3_nt: TGCGCCAGCAGCTCCGGACAGGGGTACGAAAAACTGTTTTTT
clone_size: once; v_call: TRBV21-1; j_call: TRBJ2-7; d_call: .; cdr3_aa: CASSLLGYEQYF; cdr3_nt: TGTGCCAGCAGCCTCCTCGGCTACGAGCAGTACTTC
clone_size: few; v_call: TRBV12-5; j_call: TRBJ2-1; d_call: TRBD1; cdr3_aa: CASGLRLWGTGVGHEQFF; cdr3_nt: TGTGCTAGTGGATTAAGGTTGTGGGGGACAGGGGTCGGGCATGAGCAGTTCTTC
clone_size: .; v_call: TRBV7-2; j_call: TRBJ1-2; d_call: TRBD1; cdr3_aa: CASEEGDRAGGYTF; cdr3_nt: TGTGCCAGCGAAGAAGGGGACAGGGCTGGTGGCTACACCTTC
clone_size: .; v_call: TRBV27; j_call: TRBJ2-3; d_call: TRBD1; cdr3_aa: CASKQGATDTQYF; cdr3_nt: TGTGCCAGCAAACAGGGGGCAACAGATACGCAGTATTTT
clone_size: .; v_call: TRBV9; j_call: TRBJ1-3; d_call: .; cdr3_aa: CASSVAGHFSGNTIYF; cdr3_nt: TGTGCCAGCAGCGTTGCAGGTCACTTCTCTGGAAACACCATATATTTT
clone_size: .; v_call: TRBV2; j_call: TRBJ1-3; d_call: .; cdr3_aa: CASSSDAASGNTIYF; cdr3_nt: TGTGCCAGCAGTTCGGACGCAGCCTCTGGAAACACCATATATTTT
clone_size: .; v_call: TRBV6-6; j_call: TRBJ2-1; d_call: TRBD2; cdr3_aa: CASSYGGSLNEQFF; cdr3_nt: TGTGCCAGCAGTTACGGCGGGAGTCTTAATGAGCAGTTCTTC
clone_size: .; v_call: TRBV6-6; j_call: TRBJ2-1; d_call: .; cdr3_aa: CASSHPSGSEQFF; cdr3_nt: TGTGCCAGCAGTCACCCGTCGGGGAGTGAGCAGTTCTTC
clone_size: few; v_call: TRBV13; j_call: TRBJ2-1; d_call: TRBD1; cdr3_aa: CASSFTGTGDPEQFF; cdr3_nt: TGTGCCAGCAGCTTCACCGGGACAGGGGATCCTGAGCAGTTCTTC
clone_size: .; v_call: TRBV11-2; j_call: TRBJ2-5; d_call: .; cdr3_aa: CASSYGRNQETQYF; cdr3_nt: TGTGCCAGCAGCTATGGACGGAACCAAGAGACCCAGTACTTC
clone_size: .; v_call: TRBV27; j_call: TRBJ1-5; d_call: .; cdr3_aa: CASSLASLGYQPQHF; cdr3_nt: TGTGCCAGCAGTTTAGCTTCCTTGGGTTATCAGCCCCAGCATTTT
clone_size: .; v_call: TRBV19; j_call: TRBJ1-2; d_call: .; cdr3_aa: CASSIIGNTITGYGYTF; cdr3_nt: TGTGCCAGTAGTATAATTGGAAATACCATAACTGGCTATGGCTACACCTTC